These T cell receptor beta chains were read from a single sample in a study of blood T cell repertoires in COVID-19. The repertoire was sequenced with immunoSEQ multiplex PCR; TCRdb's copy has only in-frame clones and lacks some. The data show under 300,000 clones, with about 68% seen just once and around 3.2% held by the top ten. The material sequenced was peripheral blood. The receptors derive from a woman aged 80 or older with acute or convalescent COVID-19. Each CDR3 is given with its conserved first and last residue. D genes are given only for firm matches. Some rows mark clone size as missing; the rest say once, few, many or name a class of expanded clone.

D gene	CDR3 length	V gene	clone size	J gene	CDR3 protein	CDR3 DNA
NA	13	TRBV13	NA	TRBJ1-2	CASSLTGNYGYTF	TGTGCCAGCAGCTTAACAGGGAACTATGGCTACACCTTC
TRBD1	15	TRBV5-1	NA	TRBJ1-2	CASSPEGQGYHGYTF	TGCGCCAGCAGCCCAGAGGGACAGGGATATCATGGCTACACCTTC
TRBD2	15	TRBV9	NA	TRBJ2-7	CASSVGSGGPYEQYF	TGTGCCAGCAGCGTAGGCAGCGGGGGCCCCTACGAGCAGTACTTC
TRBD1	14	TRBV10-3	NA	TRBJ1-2	CAIKGTGVNYGYTF	TGTGCCATCAAAGGGACAGGGGTTAACTATGGCTACACCTTC
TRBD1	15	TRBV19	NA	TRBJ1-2	CASSIATGTAYGYTF	TGTGCCAGTAGTATAGCCACCGGGACAGCCTATGGCTACACCTTC
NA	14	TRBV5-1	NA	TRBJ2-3	CASSPDPSADTQYF	TGCGCCAGCAGCCCCGATCCTAGCGCAGATACGCAGTATTTT
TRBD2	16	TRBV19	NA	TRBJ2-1	CASSIIQRGAYNEQFF	TGTGCCAGTAGTATAATTCAGCGGGGGGCGTACAATGAGCAGTTCTTC
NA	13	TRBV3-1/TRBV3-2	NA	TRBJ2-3	CASSQRSTDTQYF	TGTGCCAGCAGCCAACGGTCCACAGATACGCAGTATTTT
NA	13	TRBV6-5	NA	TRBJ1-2	CASSRTAYYGYTF	TGTGCCAGCAGTCGGACAGCTTACTATGGCTACACCTTC
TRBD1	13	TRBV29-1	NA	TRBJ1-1	CSARDRGRAEAFF	TGCAGCGCGCGGGACAGGGGGCGAGCTGAAGCTTTCTTT
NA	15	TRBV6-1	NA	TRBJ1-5	CASSEGGESNQPQHF	TGTGCCAGCAGTGAAGGGGGGGAATCAAATCAGCCCCAGCATTTT
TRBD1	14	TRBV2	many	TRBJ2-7	CASSDRGLTNEQYF	TGTGCCAGCTCAGACAGGGGGCTTACCAACGAGCAGTACTTC
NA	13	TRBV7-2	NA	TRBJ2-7	CASSLALAYEQYF	TGTGCCAGCAGCTTAGCGCTTGCGTACGAGCAGTACTTC
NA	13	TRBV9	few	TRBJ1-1	CASSKVPGGEAFF	TGTGCCAGCAGCAAAGTCCCCGGCGGTGAAGCTTTCTTT
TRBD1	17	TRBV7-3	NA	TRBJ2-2	CASSSTLGQGSTGELFF	TGTGCCAGCAGCTCAACCCTGGGACAGGGTAGCACCGGGGAGCTGTTTTTT
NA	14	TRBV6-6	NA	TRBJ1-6	CASSSNIQGPPLHF	TGTGCCAGCAGTTCCAATATACAGGGTCCACCCCTCCACTTT
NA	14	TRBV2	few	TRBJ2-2	CASRLEKGTGELFF	TGTGCCAGCAGGTTGGAGAAAGGCACCGGGGAGCTGTTTTTT
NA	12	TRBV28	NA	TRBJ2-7	CASSRGSYEQYF	TGTGCCAGCAGTAGGGGCTCCTACGAGCAGTACTTC
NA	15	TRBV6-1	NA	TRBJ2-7	CASSEEGMLSYEQYF	TGTGCCAGCAGTGAAGAGGGGATGTTGAGCTACGAGCAGTACTTC
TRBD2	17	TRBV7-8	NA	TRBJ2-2	CASSLAGGTRIAGELFF	TGTGCCAGCAGCTTAGCTGGTGGGACTAGGATCGCCGGGGAGCTGTTTTTT
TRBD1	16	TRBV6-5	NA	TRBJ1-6	CASSYTPDRGNSPLHF	TGTGCCAGCAGTTACACTCCCGACAGGGGGAATTCACCCCTCCACTTT
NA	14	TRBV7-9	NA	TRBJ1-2	CASSLSGLGHGYTF	TGTGCCAGCAGCTTAAGCGGGTTAGGCCATGGCTACACCTTC
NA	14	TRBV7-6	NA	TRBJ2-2	CASSLTAGTGELFF	TGTGCCAGCAGCTTGACGGCAGGAACCGGGGAGCTGTTTTTT
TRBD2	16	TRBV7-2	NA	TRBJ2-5	CASSLLGGRVGETQYF	TGTGCCAGCAGCTTACTTGGCGGGAGGGTTGGGGAGACCCAGTACTTC
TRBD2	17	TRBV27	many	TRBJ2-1	CASSPRTSGGLGNEQFF	TGTGCCAGCAGTCCCCGGACTAGCGGGGGGTTAGGCAATGAGCAGTTCTTC
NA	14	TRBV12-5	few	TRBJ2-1	CASGLATVGNEQFF	TGTGCTAGTGGTTTGGCAACTGTCGGTAATGAGCAGTTCTTC
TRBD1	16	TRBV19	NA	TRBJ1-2	CASSMGTGDRYYGYTF	TGTGCCAGTAGTATGGGGACAGGCGACAGGTACTATGGCTACACCTTC
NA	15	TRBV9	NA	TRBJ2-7	CASSVDGGGATEQYF	TGTGCCAGCAGCGTAGATGGTGGGGGGGCAACCGAGCAGTACTTC
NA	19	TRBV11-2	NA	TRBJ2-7	CASSFPPPSRGIVVYEQYF	TGTGCCAGCAGCTTTCCCCCACCCTCCCGGGGAATAGTGGTCTACGAGCAGTACTTC
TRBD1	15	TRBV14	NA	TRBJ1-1	CASSRTGQGLNEAFF	TGTGCCAGCAGCCGAACCGGACAGGGGTTGAATGAAGCTTTCTTT
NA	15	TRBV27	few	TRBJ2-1	CASTPRGSSYNEQFF	TGTGCCAGCACCCCGCGGGGAAGCTCCTACAATGAGCAGTTCTTC
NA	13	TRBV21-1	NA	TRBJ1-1	CASRKWAGNHPSF	TGTGCCAGCAGAAAATGGGCAGGGAACCATCCTTCCTTT
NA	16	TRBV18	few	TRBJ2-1	CASSPIAENYYNEQFF	TGTGCCAGCTCCCCAATAGCGGAGAACTACTACAATGAGCAGTTCTTC
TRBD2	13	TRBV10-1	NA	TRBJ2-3	CASSLAGADTQYF	TGCGCCAGCAGTCTAGCGGGAGCTGATACGCAGTATTTT
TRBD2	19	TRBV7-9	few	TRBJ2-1	CASSHSGASGRKVYNEQFF	TGTGCCAGCAGCCACAGTGGGGCTAGCGGGAGAAAGGTGTACAATGAGCAGTTCTTC
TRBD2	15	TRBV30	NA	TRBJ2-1	CAWRVGLAEGGEQFF	TGTGCCTGGAGGGTCGGGCTAGCGGAAGGAGGTGAGCAGTTCTTC
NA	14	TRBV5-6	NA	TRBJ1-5	CASSFRQTNQPQHF	TGTGCCAGCAGCTTCCGACAGACCAATCAGCCCCAGCATTTT